This TCR beta chain was obtained from a study of cytomegalovirus exposure and HLA in healthy donors. Study-level points and caveats: Rarity characterized most TCR sequences, yet some public TCRs appeared in many donors. What was likely a sequencing artifact was a cluster of highly shared sequence variants. In vitro confirmation showed three CMV-associated chains to be CMV antigen specific.

Germline V gene sequence: CDR1 SGHDN, CDR2 FVKESK. After removal of 1 base from V and 3 bases from J, the junction contained 9 bases not matched to a gene. This CDR3 region has 17 residues. Of note for this clone: The target antigen is unknown.

With 60 Vbeta and 13 Jbeta primers, the PCR was carried out. Assay used: immunoSEQ multiplex PCR; TCRdb lists only in-frame clones, some missing. Of some 180,000 clones listed, 70% to 85% are singletons. Donors consisted of healthy bone marrow donors. This chain joins TRBV14 and TRBJ2-3; 8 nucleotides line up with TRBD2. Input material: PBMCs. The clonotype comes from a woman in her twenties or thirties in good health and CMV-seropositive. DNA for the CDR3: TGTGCCAGCAGCCAAGCTACTAGCGGAGGTGGAACAGATACGCAGTATTTT. Its translation is CASSQATSGGGTDTQYF.